This T cell receptor beta chain was sequenced during a study of blood T cell repertoires in COVID-19. Study context: Specimens from acute and convalescent COVID-19 originated in the United States, Italy and Spain. PBMCs, B-cell-depleted T cells, or T cells were the source of the cDNA or gDNA that made up the material.

The CDR3 has 16 amino acids. V gave up 1 base and J gave up 1 base, with 11 bases separating them. The germline CDR1 and CDR2 sequences are KGHDR and SFDVKD. Per the study methods: How many nucleated cells were present was estimated from reference gene primer amplification. Profiled with immunoSEQ multiplex PCR; TCRdb holds only in-frame clones, not every one. The D gene and trimming were derived from the DNA, and the V and J assignments and clone size from that table. This table holds just over 150,000 clones, approximately 81% found once. The rearrangement joins TRBV24-1 to TRBJ2-3, with D possibly TRBD1 on 5 matching bases. This receptor was obtained from a human donor with acute or convalescent COVID-19. The donor label of this sample is uncertain. Sequenced: peripheral blood. The CDR3 region is CATSDFPSQGTDTQYF. Written as DNA, the CDR3 is TGTGCCACCAGTGATTTCCCGTCACAGGGCACAGATACGCAGTATTTT.